These 21 T cell receptor beta chains originate from one sample sequenced in a study of T-cell reconstitution after alpha-beta-depleted transplantation in children. It was with unique molecular identifiers that the TCRbeta library was prepared. One entry per CDR3 protein results from TCRdb running MiXCR on the PCR reads. The table includes some 500,000 distinct CDR3 sequences, approximately 20% detected once. Sequencing was performed on PBMCs from the stem cell graft donor, taken from the stem cell graft. Receptor source: a human donor who donated a stem cell graft to a child with acute lymphoblastic leukemia.

As to this clonotype: Being one base from a much bigger clone, this may be a read error. This rearrangement joins TRBV10-2 to TRBJ2-7; D possibly corresponds to TRBD1 (6 bases). Germline V CDR1 and CDR2: WSHSY, SAAADI. The CDR3 covers 14 residues. The CDR3 nucleotides are TGCGCCGGCAGTGAGTCCAGGGGCCACTACGAGCAGTACTTC. Its translation: CAGSESRGHYEQYF.

The chain combines TRBV6-1 with TRBJ1-5; 7 positions agree with TRBD1. Germline V gene data show CDR1 as MNHNS and CDR2 as SASEGT. V shed 5 bases, J shed 3 bases, and the junction held 10 bases outside the gene matches. The CDR3 extends over 16 amino acids. The CDR3 DNA reads as TGTGCCAGCAGTCGCCCCCGGGACAGCTACAATCAGCCCCAGCATTTT. Its translation is CASSRPRDSYNQPQHF.

This clonotype occurred a few times. The gene calls are TRBV13 and TRBJ2-7; D is ambiguous. The germline CDR1 and CDR2 sequences are PRHDT and FYEKMQ (reference sequence). V was cut by 3 bases and J by 2 bases, with 8 bases left in between. The CDR3 is made up of 13 amino acids. The CDR3 loop is CASSLVSTYEQYF. CDR3 sequence (DNA): TGTGCCAGCAGCTTGGTCTCCACCTACGAGCAGTACTTC. The whole variable domain, remainder taken from reference TRBV13 and TRBJ2-7, is AAGVIQSPRHLIKEKRETATLKCYPIPRHDTVYWYQQGPGQDPQFLISFYEKMQSDKGSIPDRFSAQQFSDYHSELNMSSLELGDSALYFCASSLVSTYEQYFGPGTRLTVT.

The gene calls are TRBV11-1 and TRBJ1-3; D may be TRBD1 (6 bases). Trimming left V 5 bases short and J 2 bases short, with 22 bases between. This CDR3 spans 18 amino acids. Germline loops: CDR1 SGHAT, CDR2 FQDESV (reference sequence). The CDR3 DNA reads TGTGCCAGCAGCCCGCCCCTGGACAGCTACCTGGCTGGAAACACCATATATTTT. This codes for CASSPPLDSYLAGNTIYF.

Turning to this clonotype: A read error may account for a junction end that differs from germline. The V gene is TRBV10-3, the J gene TRBJ2-6; D could derive from TRBD1 or TRBD2 (5 bases each). The length of the CDR3 is 16 residues. Germline CDR1 reads ENHRY; CDR2 reads SYGVKD. Written as DNA, the CDR3 is TGTGCCATGAGTGAGGGCCAGGGCATAAGGGCCAACGTCCTGACTTTC. Its translation: CAMSEGQGIRANVLTF.

The chain couples TRBV9 to TRBJ2-3; perhaps TRBD1 as D (5 bases). The CDR3 is 11 amino acids. Trimming removed 3 bases from V and 7 bases from J, with 6 bases in between. Germline V gives CDR1 SGDLS, CDR2 YYNGEE. CDR3 coding DNA: TGTGCCAGCAGCGAGGGGAATACGCAGTATTTT. Its protein is CASSEGNTQYF.

The genes are TRBV12-3 or TRBV12-4 and TRBJ2-7, with 9 bases fitting TRBD2. Unmatched junction bases numbered 8, after V lost 7 bases and J lost 4 bases. This CDR3 contains 14 residues. CDR3 sequence (DNA): TGTGCCAGCAAGGCGGGAGGGTATGTGTACGAGCAGTACTTC. This encodes CASKAGGYVYEQYF.

This chain joins TRBV2 and TRBJ1-2; TRBD1 aligns across 7 bases. Per the germline V gene, CDR1 is SNHLY and CDR2 is FYNNEI. This CDR3 is 13 amino acids long. J was trimmed by 4 bases and V by 6 bases; bases with no gene match: 5. CDR3 sequence: CASRKDRTYGYTF. The CDR3 nucleotides are TGTGCCAGCAGGAAGGACAGGACCTATGGCTACACCTTC.

This chain uses TRBV6-5 with TRBJ2-7; TRBD2 aligns across 10 bases. V lost 0 bases and J lost 3; bases outside the gene matches: 2. The CDR3 extends over 15 amino acids. Germline CDR1 and CDR2: MNHEY and SVGAGI. The CDR3 spells CASSYSLAGGYEQYF. In DNA, the CDR3 is TGTGCCAGCAGTTACTCTTTAGCGGGAGGCTACGAGCAGTACTTC.

The chain couples TRBV5-1 to TRBJ1-1; 9 nucleotides agree with TRBD1. Germline CDR1 is SGHRS and CDR2 is YFSETQ. The V gene end was trimmed by 3 bases and the J gene end by 1 base; junction bases not matched to a gene: 7. The CDR3 totals 16 residues. The CDR3 loop is CASSSRTGEGNTEAFF. For the CDR3, the DNA is TGCGCCAGCAGCTCTCGGACAGGGGAAGGGAACACTGAAGCTTTCTTT.

This clonotype has more than one count but fewer than ten. The V call is TRBV12-3 or TRBV12-4, the J call TRBJ1-2; TRBD1 aligns across 12 bases. The V and J ends lost 9 bases and 8 bases, in that order; junction bases with no gene match: 10. The CDR3 is 14 amino acids. The CDR3 bases are TGTGCCAGTGGGACAGGGGGCGCCCCGGGAGGCTACACCTTC. It yields the protein CASGTGGAPGGYTF.

The genes are TRBV4-1 and TRBJ2-1; D ambiguous. V gave up 3 bases and J gave up 0 bases, with 9 bases separating them. Germline CDR1 reads MGHRA; CDR2 reads YSYEKL. This CDR3 has 15 residues. DNA for the CDR3: TGCGCCAGCAGCCACGGCAGGAGCTCCTACAATGAGCAGTTCTTC. This codes for CASSHGRSSYNEQFF.

The chain combines TRBV29-1 with TRBJ2-7; perhaps TRBD1 as D (5 bases). The CDR3 is 13 residues long. CDR1 and CDR2 from the germline V gene are SQVTM and ANQGSEA. V gave up 5 bases and J gave up 5 bases, with 16 bases separating them. CDR3 region: CSVQGPSLDEQYF. As DNA, the CDR3 is TGCAGCGTTCAGGGCCCGAGTCTGGACGAGCAGTACTTC.

The chain carries TRBV20-1 and TRBJ2-7; D is perhaps TRBD1 (5 bases). Trimming took off 5 bases at V and 4 bases at J, with 12 bases between the two ends. This CDR3 spans 12 amino acids. Germline CDR1 DFQATT, CDR2 SNEGSKA (reference sequence). CDR3 sequence (DNA): TGCAGTGCTGCTAGGGGCGCGTACGAGCAGTACTTC. Its translation: CSAARGAYEQYF.

The chain recombines TRBV21-1 with TRBJ2-7. TRBV21-1 is given as a pseudogene. This CDR3 is 13 amino acids long. The CDR3 DNA is TGTGCCAGCAGCAAAGTGAGGACGCGGGAGCAGTACTTC. This codes for CASSKVRTREQYF.

This clonotype was found a few times. The rearrangement links TRBV9 to TRBJ1-1; unclear D gene. Deletions cut 1 base from V and 1 base from J, with 8 bases between. The CDR3 is 14 residues long. Germline V lookup: CDR1 SGDLS, CDR2 YYNGEE. The CDR3 spells CASSVPERNTEAFF. Here the CDR3 DNA reads TGTGCCAGCAGCGTACCAGAAAGGAACACTGAAGCTTTCTTT.

This clonotype was detected only a few times. CDR3: CSAGGQAVSGANVLTF. The CDR3 DNA reads TGCAGTGCGGGGGGACAGGCGGTCTCTGGGGCCAACGTCCTGACTTTC. This chain connects TRBV20-1 to TRBJ2-6, with 8 nucleotides matching TRBD1. Losses at the gene ends were 6 bases for V and 0 bases for J; bases not matched to a gene: 7. CDR1 and CDR2 (germline): DFQATT, SNEGSKA (reference sequence). The CDR3 spans 16 residues.

The V call is TRBV7-2, the J call TRBJ1-4; no definite D call. The CDR3 has 16 amino acids. The ends were cut back, 5 bases at V and 0 bases at J, with 13 bases in the middle. Germline values: CDR1 SGHTA, CDR2 FQGNSA. CDR3 bases: TGTGCCAGCAGCCCCGGGCGGGGTGCAACTAATGAAAAACTGTTTTTT. Its protein product is CASSPGRGATNEKLFF.

This sequence joins TRBV5-6 and TRBJ2-2; D ambiguous. This CDR3 region has 14 residues. V gave up 2 bases and J gave up 5 bases, with 10 bases separating them. The germline CDR1 and CDR2 sequences are SGHDT and YYEEEE. CDR3 amino acids: CASSFAWDTGELFF. The CDR3 region has the DNA TGTGCCAGCAGCTTTGCTTGGGATACCGGGGAGCTGTTTTTT.

The V call is TRBV30, the J call TRBJ2-3, with 11 bases that match TRBD2. Germline V gene lookup returns CDR1 GTSNPN and CDR2 SVGIG (reference sequence). The V and J ends lost 2 bases and 0 bases, in that order; junction bases with no gene match: 4. The CDR3 is made up of 16 amino acids. The CDR3 reads CAWSKSSGRSTDTQYF. In DNA, the CDR3 is TGTGCCTGGAGTAAATCTAGCGGGAGGAGCACAGATACGCAGTATTTT.

This clonotype has more than one count but fewer than ten. This rearrangement joins TRBV7-2 to TRBJ2-2; 9 positions agree with TRBD1. From germline, CDR1 is SGHTA and CDR2 FQGNSA. This CDR3 comprises 13 residues. CDR3 sequence (DNA): TGTGCGACAGGGGGTTTTCTTTCAGGGGAGCTGTTTTTT. Translating it yields CATGGFLSGELFF.